This passage covers 11 T cell receptor beta chains from one sample sequenced in a study of T-cell reconstitution after alpha-beta-depleted transplantation in children. During its preparation, the TCRbeta library received unique molecular identifiers. TCRdb itself ran the PCR reads through MiXCR, one entry per CDR3 protein. The data show more than 400,000 distinct CDR3 sequences, with approximately 41% seen just once and 25% to 30% held by the top ten. The sample here was PBMCs, taken before TCRalphabeta/CD19-depleted stem cell transplant. The origin of the receptors is a girl aged 2-10 years with aplastic anemia, due to receive a stem cell transplant.

The CDR3 loop is CASSLGAGTGNTGELFF. Here the CDR3 DNA reads TGTGCCAGCAGCCTAGGGGCAGGGACGGGGAACACCGGGGAGCTGTTTTTT. The chain employs TRBV7-3 and TRBJ2-2; D is possibly TRBD1 or TRBD2 (5 bases each). Germline V lookup: CDR1 SGHTA, CDR2 FQGTGA. The V end was cut by 5 bases, the J end by 1 base, with 17 bases between. The CDR3 contains 17 residues. Using reference TRBV7-3 and TRBJ2-2 for the parts outside the CDR3, the full variable domain is GAGVSQTPSNKVTEKGKYVELRCDPISGHTALYWYRQSLGQGPEFLIYFQGTGAADDSGLPNDRFFAVRPEGSVSTLKIQRTERGDSAVYLCASSLGAGTGNTGELFFGEGSRLTVL.

This clonotype was found once. CDR3 in DNA: TGTGCCAGCAGCCGGTACCGGGACAGGGGCAACACCGGGGAGCTGTTTTTT. Protein product: CASSRYRDRGNTGELFF. The rearrangement links TRBV27 to TRBJ2-2, with 10 bases matching TRBD1. CDR3 length equals 17 residues. Germline loops: CDR1 MNHEY, CDR2 SMNVEV (reference sequence). Unmatched junction bases numbered 9, after V lost 6 bases and J lost 2 bases.

The chain uses TRBV7-9 and TRBJ1-2; D is uncertain. Germline V lookup: CDR1 SEHNR, CDR2 FQNEAQ (reference sequence). V shed 4 bases and J shed 3 bases, with 6 bases lying between them. The CDR3 runs 12 residues. The DNA for the CDR3 is TGTGCCAGCAGCTCGGGTCACTATGGCTACACCTTC. Translating gives CASSSGHYGYTF.

In this sample, this clonotype turned up many times. This sequence joins TRBV9 and TRBJ2-1; 13 bases align to TRBD2. The CDR3 length is 17 residues. The trim removed 3 bases at V and 5 bases at J, leaving 8 bases unmatched. CDR1 and CDR2 (germline): SGDLS, YYNGEE. The CDR3 reads CASSASPGLAGNNEQFF. CDR3 coding DNA: TGTGCCAGCAGCGCGTCCCCGGGACTAGCGGGAAACAATGAGCAGTTCTTC.

Only a few counts were recorded for this clonotype. This chain links TRBV6-1 with TRBJ1-1; TRBD1 might be the D (5 bases). The V end was cut by 6 bases, the J end by 4 bases, with 15 bases between. The CDR3 covers 14 residues. Per germline, CDR1 MNHNS and CDR2 SASEGT. The CDR3 region is CASSGTSRSTEAFF. The CDR3 nucleotides are TGTGCCAGCAGCGGGACTAGTAGGAGCACTGAAGCTTTCTTT.

This chain joins TRBV9 and TRBJ2-7, with D possibly TRBD2 on 6 matching bases. From germline, CDR1 is SGDLS and CDR2 YYNGEE. The V gene lost 0 bases and the J gene lost 1 base, with 11 bases spanning the gap. CDR3 length: 15 residues. The CDR3 bases are TGTGCCAGCAGCGTAGCGCTAGCGACATCCTACGAGCAGTACTTC. Amino acids: CASSVALATSYEQYF. Together with reference TRBV9 and TRBJ2-7, the CDR3 gives the full variable domain: DSGVTQTPKHLITATGQRVTLRCSPRSGDLSVYWYQQSLDQGLQFLIQYYNGEERAKGNILERFSAQQFPDLHSELNLSSLELGDSALYFCASSVALATSYEQYFGPGTRLTVT.

This CDR3 is CASSARTSGDEQFF. The CDR3 nucleotides read TGTGCCAGCAGTGCCCGAACTAGCGGGGATGAGCAGTTCTTC. This sequence joins TRBV28 and TRBJ2-1; 10 nucleotides line up with TRBD2. The CDR3 extends over 14 amino acids. Germline V lookup: CDR1 MDHEN, CDR2 SYDVKM. The trim removed 5 bases at V and 8 bases at J, leaving 6 bases unmatched.

This chain links TRBV24-1 with TRBJ2-1; 7 bases agree with TRBD2. Per the germline V gene, CDR1 is KGHDR and CDR2 is SFDVKD. J lost 6 bases, V lost 0 bases, and 7 bases had no gene match. The CDR3 length is 16 residues. CDR3 amino acids: CATSDLGAGEGNEQFF. CDR3 DNA: TGTGCCACCAGTGATTTGGGGGCGGGAGAGGGCAATGAGCAGTTCTTC.

This sequence joins TRBV19 and TRBJ2-7, with D perhaps TRBD2 (6 bases). CDR3 length: 15 amino acids. The ends were cut back, 5 bases at V and 4 bases at J, with 18 bases in the middle. Germline V gene lookup returns CDR1 LNHDA and CDR2 SQIVND (reference sequence). CDR3 amino acids: CASSASPGRWYEQYF. CDR3 DNA: TGTGCCAGTAGTGCAAGCCCAGGGAGGTGGTACGAGCAGTACTTC.

This sequence joins TRBV20-1 and TRBJ2-1; 7 nucleotides align to TRBD1. The germline CDR1 and CDR2 sequences are DFQATT and SNEGSKA (reference sequence). This CDR3 has 14 residues. Losses at the gene ends were 3 bases for V and 5 bases for J; bases not matched to a gene: 7. The CDR3 DNA follows: TGCAGTGCTAGTGCTGGACAGGTCCACAATGAGCAGTTCTTC. It specifies CSASAGQVHNEQFF.

The V and J genes are TRBV7-6 and TRBJ2-7; D is unclear. The germline V and J ends were trimmed by 0 bases and 5 bases, with 14 bases remaining between them. The CDR3 is made up of 15 amino acids. Germline V gene sequence: CDR1 SGHVS, CDR2 FNYEAQ. The CDR3 DNA is TGTGCCAGCAGCTTAGCGGTCCTCCCGGAAGACGAGCAGTACTTC. It encodes CASSLAVLPEDEQYF.